The text below deals with one TCR beta chain. Sequencing was performed with immunoSEQ multiplex PCR; in TCRdb, only in-frame clones are kept and a portion is missing. The data show tens of thousands of clones, over 75% seen once. Germline V gene sequence: CDR1 SGHRS, CDR2 YFSETQ. The CDR3 is 15 amino acids. V shed 0 bases and J shed 3 bases, with 10 bases lying between them. This sample stems from a study of blood T cell repertoires in COVID-19. The J gene is TRBJ1-3, the V gene TRBV5-1; D is unresolved. Material: peripheral blood. This TCR derives from a man between 70 and 80 years old with acute or convalescent COVID-19. The DNA for the CDR3 is TGCGCCAGCAGCTTGGCGGCAGGTGGTGGAAACACCATATATTTT. This gives the protein CASSLAAGGGNTIYF.